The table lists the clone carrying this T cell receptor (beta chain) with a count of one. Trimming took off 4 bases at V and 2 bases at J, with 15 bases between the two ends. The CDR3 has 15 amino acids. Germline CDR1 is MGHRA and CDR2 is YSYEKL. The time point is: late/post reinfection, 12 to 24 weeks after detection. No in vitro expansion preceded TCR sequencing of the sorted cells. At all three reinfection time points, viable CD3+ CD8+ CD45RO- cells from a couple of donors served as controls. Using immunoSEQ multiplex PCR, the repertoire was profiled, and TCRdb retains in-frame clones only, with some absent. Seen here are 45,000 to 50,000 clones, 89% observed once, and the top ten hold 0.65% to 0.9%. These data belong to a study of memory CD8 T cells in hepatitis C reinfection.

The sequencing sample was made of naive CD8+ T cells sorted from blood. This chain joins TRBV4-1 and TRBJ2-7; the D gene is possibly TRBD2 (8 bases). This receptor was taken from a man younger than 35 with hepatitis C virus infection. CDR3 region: CASSPYSGTAYEQYF. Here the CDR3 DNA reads TGCGCCAGCAGCCCCTATAGCGGGACAGCCTACGAGCAGTACTTC.